This TCR beta chain was recorded in a study of blood T cell repertoires in COVID-19. Turning to the study itself: Italy, Spain and the United States were the sources of the convalescent and acute COVID-19 samples. Sources were T cells, B-cell-depleted T cells, or PBMCs; the material itself was cDNA or gDNA.

V was trimmed by 8 bases and J by 5 bases, leaving 13 bases between them. The germline V gene encodes CDR1 SGHAT and CDR2 FQNNGV. The CDR3 extends over 13 amino acids. Original methodology: Reference gene primer amplification gave estimated nucleated cell counts. Assay used: immunoSEQ multiplex PCR; TCRdb lists only in-frame clones, some missing. Clone size and the V and J calls come from that table; the DNA yielded D and trimming. The sample contains roughly 57,000 clones, approximately 91% of which appear only once. The TCR originated in a human donor in a cohort sampled during active COVID-19. The material sequenced was peripheral blood. This chain links TRBV11-2 with TRBJ1-5; no clear D. The CDR3 reads CASAAGMDQPQHF. The CDR3 DNA sequence: TGTGCCAGCGCCGCGGGGATGGATCAGCCCCAGCATTTT.